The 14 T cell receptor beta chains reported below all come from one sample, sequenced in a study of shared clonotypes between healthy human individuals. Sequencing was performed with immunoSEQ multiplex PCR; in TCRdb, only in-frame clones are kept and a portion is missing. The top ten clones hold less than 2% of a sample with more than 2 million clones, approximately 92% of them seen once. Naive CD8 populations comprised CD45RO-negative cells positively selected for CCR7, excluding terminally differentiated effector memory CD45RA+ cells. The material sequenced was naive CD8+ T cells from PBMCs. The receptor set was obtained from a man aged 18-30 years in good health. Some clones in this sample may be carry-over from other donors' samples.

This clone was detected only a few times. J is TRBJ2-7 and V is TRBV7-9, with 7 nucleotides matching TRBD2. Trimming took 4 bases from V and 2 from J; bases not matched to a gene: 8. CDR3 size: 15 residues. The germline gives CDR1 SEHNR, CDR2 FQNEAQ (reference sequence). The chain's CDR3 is CASSWRDYPAYEQYF. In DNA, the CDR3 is TGTGCCAGCAGCTGGAGGGACTACCCAGCCTACGAGCAGTACTTC.

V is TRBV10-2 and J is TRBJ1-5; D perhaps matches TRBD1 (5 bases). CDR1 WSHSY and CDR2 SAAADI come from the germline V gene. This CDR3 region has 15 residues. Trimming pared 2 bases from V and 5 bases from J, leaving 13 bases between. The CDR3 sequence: CASSENGGVYQPQHF. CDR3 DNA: TGCGCCAGCAGTGAGAATGGGGGGGTCTATCAGCCCCAGCATTTT.

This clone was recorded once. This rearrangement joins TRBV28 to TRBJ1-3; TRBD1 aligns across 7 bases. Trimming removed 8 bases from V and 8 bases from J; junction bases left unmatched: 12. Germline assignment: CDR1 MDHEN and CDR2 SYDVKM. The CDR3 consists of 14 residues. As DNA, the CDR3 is TGTGCCAGCCTACAGGGGTTTGGTATCGACACCATATATTTT. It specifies CASLQGFGIDTIYF.

CDR3 protein: CASSIPGLVMHEQYF. The CDR3, as DNA: TGTGCCAGTAGTATACCGGGACTAGTAATGCACGAGCAGTACTTC. The chain uses TRBV19 and TRBJ2-7, with TRBD2 matching over 8 bases. The germline V gene has CDR1 LNHDA and CDR2 SQIVND (reference sequence). Trimming took 2 bases from V and 5 from J; bases not matched to a gene: 8. The CDR3 runs to 15 residues.

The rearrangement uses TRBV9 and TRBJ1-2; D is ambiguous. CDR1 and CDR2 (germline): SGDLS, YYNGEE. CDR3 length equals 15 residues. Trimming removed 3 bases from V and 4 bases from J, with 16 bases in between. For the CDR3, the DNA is TGTGCCAGCAGCGACTCCCTGTCGGCAGGCTATGGCTACACCTTC. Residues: CASSDSLSAGYGYTF.

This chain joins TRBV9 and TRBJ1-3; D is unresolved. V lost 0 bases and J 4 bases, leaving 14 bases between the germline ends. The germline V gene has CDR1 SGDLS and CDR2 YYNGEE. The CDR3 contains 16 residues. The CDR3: CASSVGVGSAGNTIYF. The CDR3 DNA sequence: TGTGCCAGCAGCGTAGGGGTCGGGTCCGCAGGAAACACCATATATTTT.

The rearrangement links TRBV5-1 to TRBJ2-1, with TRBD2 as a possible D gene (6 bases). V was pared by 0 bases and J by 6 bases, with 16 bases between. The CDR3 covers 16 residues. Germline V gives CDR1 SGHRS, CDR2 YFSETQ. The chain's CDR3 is CASSLAVLGGRNEQFF. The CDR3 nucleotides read TGCGCCAGCAGCTTGGCTGTCTTGGGGGGTCGCAATGAGCAGTTCTTC.

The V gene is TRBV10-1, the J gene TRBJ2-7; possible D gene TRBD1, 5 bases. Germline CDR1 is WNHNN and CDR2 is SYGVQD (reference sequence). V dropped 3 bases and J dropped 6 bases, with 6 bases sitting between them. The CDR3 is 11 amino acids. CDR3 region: CASSDQGEQYF. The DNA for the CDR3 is TGCGCCAGCAGTGATCAGGGCGAGCAGTACTTC.

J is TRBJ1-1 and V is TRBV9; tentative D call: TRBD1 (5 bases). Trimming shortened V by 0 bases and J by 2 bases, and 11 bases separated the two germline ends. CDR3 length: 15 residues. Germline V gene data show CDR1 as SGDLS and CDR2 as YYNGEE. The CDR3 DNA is TGTGCCAGCAGCGTAGCGGGGGGTGCCAACACTGAAGCTTTCTTT. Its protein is CASSVAGGANTEAFF.

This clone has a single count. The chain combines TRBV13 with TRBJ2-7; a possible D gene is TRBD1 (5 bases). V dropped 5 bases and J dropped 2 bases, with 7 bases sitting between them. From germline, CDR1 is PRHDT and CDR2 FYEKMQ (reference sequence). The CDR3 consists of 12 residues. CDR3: CASSDSAYEQYF. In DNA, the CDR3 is TGTGCCAGCAGCGACAGCGCCTACGAGCAGTACTTC. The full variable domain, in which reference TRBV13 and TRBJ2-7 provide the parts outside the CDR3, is AAGVIQSPRHLIKEKRETATLKCYPIPRHDTVYWYQQGPGQDPQFLISFYEKMQSDKGSIPDRFSAQQFSDYHSELNMSSLELGDSALYFCASSDSAYEQYFGPGTRLTVT.

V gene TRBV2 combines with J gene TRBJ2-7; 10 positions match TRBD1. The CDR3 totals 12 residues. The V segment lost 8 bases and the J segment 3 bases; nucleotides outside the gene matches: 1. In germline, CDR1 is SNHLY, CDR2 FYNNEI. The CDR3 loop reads CASGTGVYEQYF. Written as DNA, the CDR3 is TGTGCCAGCGGGACAGGGGTCTACGAGCAGTACTTC.

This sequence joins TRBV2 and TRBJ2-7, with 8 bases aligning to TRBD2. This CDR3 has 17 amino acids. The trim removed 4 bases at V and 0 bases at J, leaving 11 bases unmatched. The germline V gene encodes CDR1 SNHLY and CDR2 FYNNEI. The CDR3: CASSVNIAGMDSYEQYF. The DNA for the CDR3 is TGTGCCAGCAGTGTCAATATAGCGGGAATGGACTCCTACGAGCAGTACTTC.

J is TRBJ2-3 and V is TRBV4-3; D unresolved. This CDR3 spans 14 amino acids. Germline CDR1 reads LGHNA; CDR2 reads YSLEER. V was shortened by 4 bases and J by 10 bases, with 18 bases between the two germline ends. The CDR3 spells CASSPLLTQSSQYF. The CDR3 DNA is TGCGCCAGCAGCCCCCTGTTGACCCAATCCTCGCAGTATTTT.

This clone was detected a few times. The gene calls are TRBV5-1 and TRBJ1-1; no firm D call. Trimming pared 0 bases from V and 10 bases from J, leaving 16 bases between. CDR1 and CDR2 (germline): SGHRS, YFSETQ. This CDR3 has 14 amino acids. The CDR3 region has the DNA TGCGCCAGCAGCTTGGAGTCTCCTCTCCAAGGAGCTTTCTTT. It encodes CASSLESPLQGAFF.